This TCR beta chain was captured by sequencing in a study of cytomegalovirus exposure and HLA in healthy donors. Vbeta (60) and Jbeta (13) primers were used in the PCR. Assay: immunoSEQ multiplex PCR; the TCRdb copy retains only in-frame clones and omits some. This table holds fewer than 150,000 clones. General study findings and limits: Three chains linked to CMV were shown in vitro to be specific for CMV antigens.

About this clone itself: Antigen: not known.

The V end lost 3 bases, the J end lost 5 bases, and 10 bases lay between the germline ends. From germline, CDR1 is MNHNS and CDR2 SASEGT. This CDR3 spans 13 amino acids. The TCR was taken from a man between 35 and 55 years old in good health and CMV-seronegative. The rearrangement links TRBV6-1 to TRBJ1-2; TRBD1 might be the D (6 bases). The specimen was PBMCs. In DNA form, the CDR3 reads TGTGCCAGCAGTGACTCAGGGGTTTATGGCTACACCTTC. This sequence encodes CASSDSGVYGYTF.